This TCR beta chain was sequenced for a study of cytomegalovirus exposure and HLA in healthy donors. Study conclusions and caveats: The study listed roughly 160 cytomegalovirus-associated TCR beta chains.

The PCR had 60 Vbeta and 13 Jbeta primers. Per the authors' pipeline: As a later analysis found, there were 70 million to 90 million unique TCR beta chains, of which some 10 million were shared. Libraries were prepared by immunoSEQ multiplex PCR; TCRdb keeps only in-frame clonotypes and omits some of them. From that table come the V and J calls and clone size; the DNA was used to work out D and trimming. The sample has some 220,000 clones; around four fifths are singletons. The donors, nominally healthy at sampling, likely had unrecorded immune exposures. With respect to this clone: Its matching antigen is unknown.

Trimming removed 2 bases from V and 6 bases from J; junction bases left unmatched: 12. This CDR3 has 18 amino acids. Germline CDR1 is MNHNS and CDR2 is SASEGT. This sequence was found in a woman in her thirties or forties in good health and CMV-seronegative. Material: PBMCs. The rearrangement links TRBV6-1 to TRBJ2-5; 13 bases are shared with TRBD2. DNA of the CDR3: TGTGCCAGCAGTGAATCCGAATTTACTAGCGGGGGGGCGAAGACCCAGTACTTC. This gives the protein CASSESEFTSGGAKTQYF.